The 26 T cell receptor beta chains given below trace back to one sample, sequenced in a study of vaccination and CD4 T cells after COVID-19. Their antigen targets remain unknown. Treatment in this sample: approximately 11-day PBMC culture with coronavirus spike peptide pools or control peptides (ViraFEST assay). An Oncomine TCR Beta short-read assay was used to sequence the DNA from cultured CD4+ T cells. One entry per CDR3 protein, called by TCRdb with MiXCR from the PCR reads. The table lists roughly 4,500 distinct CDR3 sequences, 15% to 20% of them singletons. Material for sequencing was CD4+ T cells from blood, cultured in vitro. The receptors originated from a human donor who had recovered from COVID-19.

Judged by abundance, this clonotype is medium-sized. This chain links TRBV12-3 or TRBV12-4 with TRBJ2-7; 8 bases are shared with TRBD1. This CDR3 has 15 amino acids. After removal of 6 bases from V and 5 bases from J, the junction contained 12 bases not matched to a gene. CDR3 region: CASSLVLDRDDEQYF. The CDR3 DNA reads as TGTGCCAGCAGCCTGGTTCTGGACAGGGACGACGAGCAGTACTTC.

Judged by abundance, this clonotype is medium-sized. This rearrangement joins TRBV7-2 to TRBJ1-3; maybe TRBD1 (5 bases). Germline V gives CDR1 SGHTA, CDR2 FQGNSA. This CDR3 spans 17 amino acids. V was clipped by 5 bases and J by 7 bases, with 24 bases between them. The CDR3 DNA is TGTGCCAGCAGCCCTGGTCCGGGTCGGGGTGAGGGGAACACCATATATTTT. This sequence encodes CASSPGPGRGEGNTIYF.

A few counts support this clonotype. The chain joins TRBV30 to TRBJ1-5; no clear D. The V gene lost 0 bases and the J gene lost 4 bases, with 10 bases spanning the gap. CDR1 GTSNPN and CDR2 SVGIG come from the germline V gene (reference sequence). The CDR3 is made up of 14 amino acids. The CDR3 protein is CAWSVRLGNQPQHF. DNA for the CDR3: TGTGCCTGGAGTGTACGCTTGGGGAATCAGCCCCAGCATTTT.

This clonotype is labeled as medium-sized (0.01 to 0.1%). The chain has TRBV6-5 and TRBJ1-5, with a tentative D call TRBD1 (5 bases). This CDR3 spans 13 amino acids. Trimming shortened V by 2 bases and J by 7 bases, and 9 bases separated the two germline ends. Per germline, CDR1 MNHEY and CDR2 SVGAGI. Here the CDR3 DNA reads TGTGCCAGCAGTTACCAGGGTGACCAGCCCCAGCATTTT. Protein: CASSYQGDQPQHF.

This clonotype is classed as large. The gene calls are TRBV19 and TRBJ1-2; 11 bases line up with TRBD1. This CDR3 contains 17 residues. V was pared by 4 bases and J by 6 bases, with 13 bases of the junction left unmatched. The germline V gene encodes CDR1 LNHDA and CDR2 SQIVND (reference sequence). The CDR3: CASSTHSAQGQGDGYTF. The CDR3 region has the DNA TGTGCCAGTAGTACCCACTCTGCACAGGGACAGGGGGATGGCTACACCTTC.

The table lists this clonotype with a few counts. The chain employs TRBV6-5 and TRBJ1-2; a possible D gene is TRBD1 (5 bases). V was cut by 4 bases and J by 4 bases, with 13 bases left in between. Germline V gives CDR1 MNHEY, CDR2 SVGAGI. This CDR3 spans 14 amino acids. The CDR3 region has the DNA TGTGCCAGCAGTTCTGCAGGGTCGGGCTATGGCTACACCTTC. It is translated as CASSSAGSGYGYTF.

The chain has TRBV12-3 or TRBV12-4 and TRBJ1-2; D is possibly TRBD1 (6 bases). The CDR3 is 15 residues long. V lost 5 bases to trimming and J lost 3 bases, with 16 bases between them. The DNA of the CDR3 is TGTGCCAGCAGTCCCGACGGGGGCAAGGACTATGGCTACACCTTC. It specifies CASSPDGGKDYGYTF.

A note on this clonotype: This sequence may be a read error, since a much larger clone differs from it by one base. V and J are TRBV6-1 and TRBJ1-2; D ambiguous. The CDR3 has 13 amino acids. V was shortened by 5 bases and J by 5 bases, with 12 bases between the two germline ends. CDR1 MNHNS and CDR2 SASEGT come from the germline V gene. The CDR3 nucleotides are TGTGCCAGCAGTCGCGGAGAGATATATGGCTACACCTTC. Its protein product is CASSRGEIYGYTF.

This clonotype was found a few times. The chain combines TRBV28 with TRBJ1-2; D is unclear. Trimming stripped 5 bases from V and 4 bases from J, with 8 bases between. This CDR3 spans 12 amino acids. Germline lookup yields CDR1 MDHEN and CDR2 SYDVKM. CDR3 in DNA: TGTGCCAGCAGTATTAACCGCTATGGCTACACCTTC. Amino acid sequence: CASSINRYGYTF.

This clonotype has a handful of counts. Here the CDR3 reads CASSRGVTGGEQYF. In nucleotides, the CDR3 is TGTGCCAGCAGTCGCGGGGTCACGGGGGGCGAGCAGTACTTC. The rearrangement joins TRBV6-1 to TRBJ2-7; 7 bases are shared with TRBD2. The CDR3 is 14 residues long. The germline V gene has CDR1 MNHNS and CDR2 SASEGT. The junction had 10 bases not matched to a gene; V was cut back by 5 bases and J by 6 bases.

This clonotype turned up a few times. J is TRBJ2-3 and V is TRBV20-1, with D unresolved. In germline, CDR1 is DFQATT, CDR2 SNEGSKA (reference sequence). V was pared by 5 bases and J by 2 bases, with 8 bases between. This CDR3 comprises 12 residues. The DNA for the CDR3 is TGCAGTGCTCCCCGGGCCACAGATACGCAGTATTTT. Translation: CSAPRATDTQYF.

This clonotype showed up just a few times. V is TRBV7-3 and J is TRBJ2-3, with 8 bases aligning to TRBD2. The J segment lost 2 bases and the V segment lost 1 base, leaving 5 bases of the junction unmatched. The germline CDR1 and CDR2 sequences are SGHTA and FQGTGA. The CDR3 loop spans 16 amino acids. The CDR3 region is CASSLRGGGITDTQYF. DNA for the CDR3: TGTGCCAGCAGCTTAAGGGGCGGGGGGATCACAGATACGCAGTATTTT.

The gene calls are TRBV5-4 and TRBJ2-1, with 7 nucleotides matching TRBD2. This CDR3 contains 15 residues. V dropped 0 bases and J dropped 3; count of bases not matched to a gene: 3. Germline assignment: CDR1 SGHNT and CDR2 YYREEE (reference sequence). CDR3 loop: CASSLGEGYYNEQFF. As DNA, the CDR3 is TGTGCCAGCAGCTTGGGGGAGGGCTACTACAATGAGCAGTTCTTC.

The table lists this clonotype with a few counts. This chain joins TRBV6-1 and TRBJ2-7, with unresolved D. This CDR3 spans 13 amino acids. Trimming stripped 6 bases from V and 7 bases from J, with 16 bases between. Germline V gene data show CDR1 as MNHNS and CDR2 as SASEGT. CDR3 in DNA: TGTGCCAGCAGCTTGACGTACCTCTGGGAGCAGTACTTC. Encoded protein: CASSLTYLWEQYF.

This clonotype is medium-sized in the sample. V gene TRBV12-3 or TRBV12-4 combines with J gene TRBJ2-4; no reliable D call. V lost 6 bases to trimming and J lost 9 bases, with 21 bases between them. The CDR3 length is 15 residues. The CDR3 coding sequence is TGTGCCAGCAGCTTATATCCCCCCCCGGCCCCCATTCAGTACTTC. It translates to CASSLYPPPAPIQYF.

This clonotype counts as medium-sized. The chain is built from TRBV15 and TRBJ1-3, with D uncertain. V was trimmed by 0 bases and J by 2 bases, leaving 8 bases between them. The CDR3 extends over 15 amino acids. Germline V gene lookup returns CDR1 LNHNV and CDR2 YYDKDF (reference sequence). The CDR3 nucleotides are TGTGCCACCAGCAGAGAGCGCCAGCCTGGAAACACCATATATTTT. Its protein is CATSRERQPGNTIYF.

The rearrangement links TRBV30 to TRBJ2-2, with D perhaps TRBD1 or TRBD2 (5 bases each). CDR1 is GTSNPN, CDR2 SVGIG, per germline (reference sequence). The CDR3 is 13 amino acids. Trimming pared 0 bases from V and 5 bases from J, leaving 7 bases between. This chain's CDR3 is CAWSVWGTGELFF. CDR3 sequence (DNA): TGTGCCTGGAGTGTATGGGGGACCGGGGAGCTGTTTTTT.

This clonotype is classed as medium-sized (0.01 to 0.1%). CDR3 in DNA: TGTGCCAGCAGCCCCAATTTGGGAAATCAGCCCCAGCATTTT. The encoded protein is CASSPNLGNQPQHF. The rearrangement links TRBV7-2 to TRBJ1-5; no clear D. The V gene's germline CDR1 is SGHTA and CDR2 FQGNSA. The CDR3 has 14 amino acids. The germline V and J ends were trimmed by 5 bases and 4 bases, with 12 bases remaining between them.

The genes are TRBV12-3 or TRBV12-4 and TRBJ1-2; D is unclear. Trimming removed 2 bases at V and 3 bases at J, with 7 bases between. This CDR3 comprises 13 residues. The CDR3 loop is CASSLSGDYGYTF. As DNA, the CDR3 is TGTGCCAGCAGTTTAAGCGGGGACTATGGCTACACCTTC.

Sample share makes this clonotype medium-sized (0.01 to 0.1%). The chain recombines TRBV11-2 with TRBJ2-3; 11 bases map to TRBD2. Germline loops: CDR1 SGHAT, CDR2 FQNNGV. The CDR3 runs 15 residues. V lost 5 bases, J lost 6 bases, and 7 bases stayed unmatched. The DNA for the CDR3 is TGTGCCAGCAGCGCTCTAGCGGGGGGAAGGGATACGCAGTATTTT. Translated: CASSALAGGRDTQYF.

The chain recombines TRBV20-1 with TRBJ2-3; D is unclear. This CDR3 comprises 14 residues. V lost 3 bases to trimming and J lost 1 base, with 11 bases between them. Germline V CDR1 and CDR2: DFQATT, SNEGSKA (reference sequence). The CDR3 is CSASAGMGTDTQYF. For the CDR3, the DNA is TGCAGTGCTAGTGCCGGTATGGGCACAGATACGCAGTATTTT.

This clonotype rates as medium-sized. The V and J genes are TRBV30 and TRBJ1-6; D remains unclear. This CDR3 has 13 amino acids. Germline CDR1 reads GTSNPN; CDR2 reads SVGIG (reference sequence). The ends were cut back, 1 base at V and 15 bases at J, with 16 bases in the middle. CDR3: CAWSAAGKSDLHF. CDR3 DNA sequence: TGTGCCTGGAGTGCGGCGGGGAAGAGTGACCTCCACTTT.

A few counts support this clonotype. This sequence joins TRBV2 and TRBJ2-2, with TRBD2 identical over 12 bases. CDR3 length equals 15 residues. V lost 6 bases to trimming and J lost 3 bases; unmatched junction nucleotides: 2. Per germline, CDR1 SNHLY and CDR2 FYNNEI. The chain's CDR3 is CASRLAGGDTGELFF. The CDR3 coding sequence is TGTGCCAGCAGGCTAGCGGGGGGGGACACCGGGGAGCTGTTTTTT.

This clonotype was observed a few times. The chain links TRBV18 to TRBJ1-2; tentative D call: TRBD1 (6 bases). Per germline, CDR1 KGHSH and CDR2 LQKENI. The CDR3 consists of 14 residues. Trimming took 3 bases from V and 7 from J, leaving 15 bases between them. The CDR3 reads CASSPPEQGRGYTF. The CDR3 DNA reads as TGTGCCAGCTCACCGCCAGAACAGGGTCGTGGCTACACCTTC. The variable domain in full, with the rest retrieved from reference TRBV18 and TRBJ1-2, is NAGVMQNPRHLVRRRGQEARLRCSPMKGHSHVYWYRQLPEEGLKFMVYLQKENIIDESGMPKERFSAEFPKEGPSILRIQQVVRGDSAAYFCASSPPEQGRGYTFGSGTRLTVV.

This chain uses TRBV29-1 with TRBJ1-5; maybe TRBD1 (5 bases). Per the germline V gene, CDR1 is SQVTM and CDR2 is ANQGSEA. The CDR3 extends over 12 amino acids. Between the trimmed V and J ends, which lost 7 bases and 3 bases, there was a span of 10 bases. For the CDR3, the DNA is TGCAGCGCCCGGGACTACAATCAGCCCCAGCATTTT. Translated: CSARDYNQPQHF.

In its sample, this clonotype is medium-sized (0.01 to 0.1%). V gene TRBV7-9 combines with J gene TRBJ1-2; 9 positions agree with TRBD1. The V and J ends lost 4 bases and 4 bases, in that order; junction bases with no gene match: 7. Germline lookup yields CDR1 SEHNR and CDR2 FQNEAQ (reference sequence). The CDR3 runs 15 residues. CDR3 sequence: CASSSGTGQRYGYTF. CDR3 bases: TGTGCCAGCAGCTCCGGGACAGGGCAACGCTATGGCTACACCTTC.